This T cell receptor (beta chain) was recorded in a study of monozygotic twins with inflammatory bowel disease. Study-level results: The study found lower TCRbeta diversity (inverse Simpson) in IBD patients than in healthy co-twins. Especially where disease activity was present, IBD patients had fewer clonotypes in common with others than healthy twins did.

For this clonotype: Antigen specificity is unknown.

The CDR3 is made up of 14 amino acids. The V gene's germline CDR1 is DFQATT and CDR2 SNEGSKA (reference sequence). Blood was collected, under 3 ml per donor. TCRdb derives one entry per CDR3 protein from the 5' RACE reads, leaving out DNA. The listing contains 330,000 or so distinct CDR3 sequences. This clonotype was sampled from a human donor with ulcerative colitis or Crohn's disease, or a healthy co-twin of an affected twin (not recorded which). V and J are TRBV20-1 and TRBJ2-3. Input material: blood. This chain's CDR3 is CSAPREPRIDTQYF.